Each of the 7 T cell receptor beta chains below was sequenced from the same sample in a study of graft-versus-host responses after intestinal transplantation. The antigens for these receptors are not known. The repertoire was sequenced with immunoSEQ multiplex PCR; TCRdb's copy has only in-frame clones and lacks some. The table records tens of thousands of clones, less than 95% of them present only once. The specimen was unstimulated CD4+ T cells sorted from spleen or lymph node cells, collected before transplant. Receptors were obtained from a human donor who was the organ donor for an intestinal transplant.

This clone has just one count. The rearrangement links TRBV19 to TRBJ2-5; weak D call: TRBD1 (5 bases). The V gene lost 6 bases and the J gene lost 4 bases, with 15 bases spanning the gap. This CDR3 spans 14 amino acids. CDR1 and CDR2 from the germline V gene are LNHDA and SQIVND (reference sequence). The CDR3 DNA is TGTGCCAGTAGCCAAAATTTGGGGCTAGAGACCCAGTACTTC. Its translation: CASSQNLGLETQYF.

The CDR3, as DNA: TGTGCCAGCAGCTTAGGTGGGGGACCTGGTGAGCAGTTCTTC. Amino acids: CASSLGGGPGEQFF. The chain links TRBV7-9 to TRBJ2-1; the D gene could be TRBD1 or TRBD2 (5 bases each). The CDR3 has 14 residues. Trimming took 1 base from V and 9 from J, leaving 13 bases between them. Germline-derived CDR1 and CDR2 are SEHNR and FQNEAQ (reference sequence).

This clone was seen only once. J is TRBJ1-6 and V is TRBV5-1; D is unclear. Germline CDR1 SGHRS, CDR2 YFSETQ. This CDR3 region has 20 residues. Between the trimmed V and J ends, which lost 1 base and 0 bases, there was a span of 20 bases. CDR3 DNA sequence: TGCGCCAGCAGCTTGTGCCGCGAACCAAACAGTAGCTCCTATAATTCACCCCTCCACTTT. Its protein is CASSLCREPNSSSYNSPLHF.

CDR3: CASSAILTDPPHPQYYNEQFF. The CDR3 bases are TGCGCCAGCAGTGCGATTCTTACAGACCCACCACATCCTCAATATTACAATGAGCAGTTCTTC. This chain uses TRBV10-1 with TRBJ2-1, with D unresolved. V gave up 4 bases and J gave up 4 bases, with 32 bases separating them. Germline V lookup: CDR1 WNHNN, CDR2 SYGVQD (reference sequence). CDR3 length: 21 residues.

V and J are TRBV2 and TRBJ1-5; TRBD1 aligns across 7 bases. Germline V gene sequence: CDR1 SNHLY, CDR2 FYNNEI. The CDR3 sequence is 14 residues long. V trimming: 3 bases; J trimming: 4 bases; junction bases outside the gene matches: 3. The CDR3 protein is CASSEGQPNQPQHF. The CDR3 bases are TGTGCCAGCAGTGAGGGACAGCCAAATCAGCCCCAGCATTTT.

The V call is TRBV7-9, the J call TRBJ2-5; D gene ambiguous. This CDR3 has 12 amino acids. The V end was cut by 1 base, the J end by 5 bases, with 5 bases between. The V gene's germline CDR1 is SEHNR and CDR2 FQNEAQ (reference sequence). CDR3 in DNA: TGTGCCAGCAGCTTAGGGGCGGAGACCCAGTACTTC. Translated: CASSLGAETQYF.

Only one count was recorded for this clone. This chain connects TRBV11-2 to TRBJ2-1; weak D call: TRBD2 (6 bases). Germline V lookup: CDR1 SGHAT, CDR2 FQNNGV. The CDR3 length is 16 residues. The ends were cut back, 2 bases at V and 8 bases at J, with 19 bases in the middle. Here the CDR3 reads CASSLIRGTRSDEQFF. CDR3 sequence (DNA): TGTGCCAGCAGCTTAATCCGGGGGACCCGTTCGGATGAGCAGTTCTTC.